The 19 T cell receptor beta chains in this list originate from one sample, sequenced in a study of T cell changes during pregnancy in multiple sclerosis. The method was immunoSEQ multiplex PCR; TCRdb's version includes in-frame clones alone and lacks a portion of them. The repertoire holds about 85,000 clones, with approximately 89% as singletons. The material was peripheral blood, obtained in the first trimester of pregnancy. Receptor source: a female donor with multiple sclerosis, enrolled in a pregnancy study.

The chain uses TRBV6-6 and TRBJ2-1, with 7 bases fitting TRBD1. V lost 5 bases and J lost 11; bases outside the gene matches: 6. CDR1 and CDR2 (germline): MNHNY, SVGAGI (reference sequence). This CDR3 is built from 12 residues. CDR3 region: CASSRQGNKQFF. The DNA of the CDR3 is TGTGCCAGCAGTAGACAGGGAAACAAGCAGTTCTTC.

V and J are TRBV7-3 and TRBJ2-7, with 9 bases that match TRBD1. With 5 bases clipped from V and 4 bases from J, the junction kept 9 bases outside the gene matches. Germline loops: CDR1 SGHTA, CDR2 FQGTGA. CDR3 length: 15 amino acids. The CDR3 is CASSRTGTGIYEQYF. The CDR3 DNA reads as TGTGCCAGCAGCCGGACCGGGACAGGGATTTACGAGCAGTACTTC.

The table lists this clone with a count of one. The J gene is TRBJ2-5, the V gene TRBV6-1; the D gene is possibly TRBD2 (6 bases). Trimming removed 3 bases at V and 5 bases at J, with 10 bases between. In germline, CDR1 is MNHNS, CDR2 SASEGT. This CDR3 is 13 amino acids long. CDR3: CASSERGRETQYF. CDR3 sequence (DNA): TGTGCCAGCAGTGAGCGGGGACGGGAGACCCAGTACTTC.

The chain carries TRBV10-3 and TRBJ1-6, with 8 bases identical to TRBD1. The CDR3 loop spans 12 amino acids. Germline V gene lookup returns CDR1 ENHRY and CDR2 SYGVKD. Trimming at V came to 6 bases and at J to 8 bases, leaving 0 bases not matched to a gene. This CDR3 is CAIRDRDSPLHF. The CDR3 region has the DNA TGTGCCATCAGGGACAGGGATTCACCCCTCCACTTT.

The CDR3 bases are TGTGCCAGCAGCTTGCGCCTACGGGAGGCGATTGAACCCCAGCATTTT. Protein: CASSLRLREAIEPQHF. The chain recombines TRBV5-6 with TRBJ1-5; D remains unclear. CDR3 size: 16 residues. V dropped 1 base and J dropped 10 bases, with 21 bases sitting between them. In germline, CDR1 is SGHDT, CDR2 YYEEEE.

V gene TRBV6-5 combines with J gene TRBJ1-1, with 8 nucleotides matching TRBD1. This CDR3 is built from 13 residues. In germline, CDR1 is MNHEY, CDR2 SVGAGI. With 6 bases clipped from V and 4 bases from J, the junction kept 4 bases outside the gene matches. CDR3 nucleotides: TGTGCCAGCAGATCCACAGGGGGCACTGAAGCTTTCTTT. Its translation: CASRSTGGTEAFF.

This clone was counted only a few times. The rearrangement links TRBV10-3 to TRBJ2-2; TRBD1 matches at 9 bases. There are 14 residues in the CDR3. Germline V gene lookup returns CDR1 ENHRY and CDR2 SYGVKD. J gave up 6 bases and V 4 bases, and 3 bases lay outside the gene matches. Here the CDR3 DNA reads TGTGCCATCAGTGGGACAGGGGTTTCCGGGGAGCTGTTTTTT. It translates to CAISGTGVSGELFF.

The gene calls are TRBV25-1 and TRBJ2-1, with TRBD2 matching 13 bases. This CDR3 spans 17 amino acids. The ends lost 3 bases at V and 2 bases at J; junction bases unmatched: 4. Germline V gene sequence: CDR1 MGHDK, CDR2 SYGVNS. The CDR3 DNA reads as TGTGCCAGCAGTGATACTAGCGGGAGGGCGCCCTACAATGAGCAGTTCTTC. It yields the protein CASSDTSGRAPYNEQFF.

CDR3 sequence (DNA): TGTGCCAGCAGCTCTAGACTAGCGGGAGTCAATGAGCAGTTCTTC. This translates into CASSSRLAGVNEQFF. The chain links TRBV13 to TRBJ2-1; TRBD2 aligns across 12 bases. This CDR3 contains 15 residues. J lost 6 bases, V lost 4 bases, and 4 bases had no gene match. The V gene's germline CDR1 is PRHDT and CDR2 FYEKMQ (reference sequence).

This chain connects TRBV5-1 to TRBJ1-5; TRBD1 is a possible D gene (6 bases). This CDR3 contains 15 residues. Germline V CDR1 and CDR2: SGHRS, YFSETQ. V lost 4 bases to trimming and J lost 4 bases, with 15 bases between them. The CDR3 spells CASSPTGFTNQPQHF. CDR3 nucleotide sequence: TGCGCCAGCAGCCCCACAGGGTTTACGAATCAGCCCCAGCATTTT.

The V call is TRBV4-2, the J call TRBJ2-5; 9 nucleotides line up with TRBD2. The CDR3 totals 17 residues. Germline V gives CDR1 LGHNA, CDR2 YNFKEQ. The V and J ends lost 1 base and 5 bases, in that order; junction bases with no gene match: 11. The DNA for the CDR3 is TGTGCCAGCAGCCAAGGCCCGCCGAGCGGGAGGCCGGAGACCCAGTACTTC. This codes for CASSQGPPSGRPETQYF.

J is TRBJ2-3 and V is TRBV7-9, with 8 positions matching TRBD1. The V and J ends lost 5 bases and 5 bases, in that order; junction bases with no gene match: 6. The CDR3 is made up of 14 amino acids. Per the germline V gene, CDR1 is SEHNR and CDR2 is FQNEAQ (reference sequence). This CDR3 reads CASSKVQGGDTQYF. CDR3 DNA: TGTGCCAGCAGCAAAGTACAGGGGGGAGATACGCAGTATTTT. The full variable domain, in which reference TRBV7-9 and TRBJ2-3 provide the parts outside the CDR3, is DTGVSQNPRHKITKRGQNVTFRCDPISEHNRLYWYRQTLGQGPEFLTYFQNEAQLEKSRLLSDRFSAERPKGSFSTLEIQRTEQGDSAMYLCASSKVQGGDTQYFGPGTRLTVL.

The rearrangement joins TRBV4-1 to TRBJ2-7; possible D gene TRBD2, 6 bases. The CDR3 is 13 amino acids. Trimming removed 4 bases at V and 6 bases at J, with 13 bases between. CDR1 is MGHRA and CDR2 is YSYEKL in the germline V gene. The CDR3 DNA reads TGCGCCAGCAGCCTCGGAGGGGTGGGCGAGCAGTACTTC. The encoded protein is CASSLGGVGEQYF.

This sequence joins TRBV30 and TRBJ1-2, with 10 bases aligning to TRBD1. There are 15 residues in the CDR3. CDR1 and CDR2 (germline): GTSNPN, SVGIG (reference sequence). J was trimmed by 4 bases and V by 5 bases; bases with no gene match: 10. DNA of the CDR3: TGTGCCTGGGGAGGAAAGGGACAGGGGAGCTATGGCTACACCTTC. Translation gives CAWGGKGQGSYGYTF.

This chain connects TRBV7-2 to TRBJ2-7; 11 bases agree with TRBD2. CDR3 length equals 17 residues. V shed 0 bases, J shed 0 bases, and the junction held 4 bases outside the gene matches. Per the germline V gene, CDR1 is SGHTA and CDR2 is FQGNSA. CDR3 in DNA: TGTGCCAGCAGCTTAGCTTCTAGCGGGGGGAGCTCCTACGAGCAGTACTTC. Encoded protein: CASSLASSGGSSYEQYF.

This chain connects TRBV25-1 to TRBJ1-2; 10 bases agree with TRBD1. The length of the CDR3 is 16 residues. J lost 4 bases, V lost 6 bases, and 11 bases had no gene match. Germline CDR1 reads MGHDK; CDR2 reads SYGVNS. The CDR3 DNA reads as TGTGCCAGCAGGGGGACAGGGGATACGTCGCGCTATGGCTACACCTTC. This translates into CASRGTGDTSRYGYTF.

This sequence joins TRBV27 and TRBJ2-7, with 8 bases lining up with TRBD2. CDR1 and CDR2 (germline): MNHEY, SMNVEV (reference sequence). Losses at the gene ends were 4 bases for V and 0 bases for J; bases not matched to a gene: 5. This CDR3 has 15 amino acids. CDR3 protein: CASSYIAGSSYEQYF. In nucleotides, the CDR3 is TGTGCCAGCAGTTACATAGCGGGAAGCTCCTACGAGCAGTACTTC.

V usage is TRBV13 and J usage is TRBJ2-7, with 9 bases that match TRBD2. The CDR3 is 15 amino acids. Germline V gene data show CDR1 as PRHDT and CDR2 as FYEKMQ (reference sequence). V gave up 1 base and J gave up 7 bases; unmatched junction bases: 8. The CDR3 is CASSLVSGSSREQYF. CDR3 bases: TGTGCCAGCAGCTTAGTTAGCGGGAGCTCTCGTGAGCAGTACTTC.

CDR3 loop: CASSVPGLHNEQFF. In nucleotides, the CDR3 is TGTGCCAGCAGCGTACCTGGTCTACACAATGAGCAGTTCTTC. The chain has TRBV9 and TRBJ2-1, with no clear D. V shed 1 base and J shed 5 bases, with 10 bases lying between them. Germline lookup yields CDR1 SGDLS and CDR2 YYNGEE. The CDR3 spans 14 residues.